A selection of T cell receptor beta chains follows, all from one sample in a study of tumor-infiltrating lymphocytes in glioblastoma multiforme. Each CDR3 protein is one row after TCRdb ran MiXCR on the multiplex PCR reads. This table holds under 35,000 distinct CDR3 sequences, under 70% found once. What was sequenced was brain tumor tissue. Every receptor here comes from a male donor with glioblastoma. The CDR3 runs from the conserved cysteine through the conserved F or W. Fields, in order: V gene, D gene, clone size, CDR3 length, J gene, CDR3 protein, CDR3 DNA. A D gene is named only where the DNA matches it firmly. For some rows the clone size is stated as once, few or many, or as a class when expanded; others skip it.

V gene: TRBV10-2; D gene: TRBD1; clone size: once; CDR3 length: 15; J gene: TRBJ1-5; CDR3 protein: CSSRPWATGDQLQHF; CDR3 DNA: TGCTCCAGCAGACCCTGGGCGACAGGGGATCAGCTCCAGCATTTT
V gene: TRBV11-2; D gene: NA; clone size: NA; CDR3 length: 17; J gene: TRBJ2-1; CDR3 protein: CAGSLVPVSGTYNEQFF; CDR3 DNA: TGTGCCGGCAGCTTAGTCCCCGTCAGCGGCACCTACAATGAGCAGTTCTTC
V gene: TRBV6-1; D gene: TRBD1; clone size: NA; CDR3 length: 16; J gene: TRBJ2-3; CDR3 protein: CASSGRGQNFTDTQYF; CDR3 DNA: TGTGCCAGCAGTGGAAGGGGACAGAACTTCACAGATACGCAGTATTTT
V gene: TRBV29-1; D gene: NA; clone size: NA; CDR3 length: 13; J gene: TRBJ1-5; CDR3 protein: CSVHRDFTDTQHF; CDR3 DNA: TGCAGCGTGCACCGGGACTTCACGGATACGCAGCATTTT
V gene: TRBV20-1; D gene: NA; clone size: NA; CDR3 length: 12; J gene: TRBJ1-2; CDR3 protein: CSAARDTWTAAF; CDR3 DNA: TGCAGTGCAGCCCGGGACACCTGGACAGCCGCTTTC
V gene: TRBV20-1; D gene: NA; clone size: NA; CDR3 length: 19; J gene: TRBJ2-2; CDR3 protein: CSARDQWDTSSANTGELFF; CDR3 DNA: TGCAGTGCTAGAGATCAATGGGACACCTCATCCGCGAACACCGGGGAGCTGTTTTTT
V gene: TRBV5-1; D gene: TRBD2; clone size: many; CDR3 length: 15; J gene: TRBJ2-7; CDR3 protein: CASSPQAGGSDEQYF; CDR3 DNA: TGCGCCAGCAGCCCCCAGGCGGGAGGAAGTGACGAGCAGTACTTC
V gene: TRBV6-5; D gene: TRBD1; clone size: NA; CDR3 length: 13; J gene: TRBJ2-7; CDR3 protein: CASSTGQGDEQYF; CDR3 DNA: TGTGCCAGCAGTACCGGACAGGGAGACGAGCAGTACTTC
V gene: TRBV6-5; D gene: NA; clone size: NA; CDR3 length: 17; J gene: TRBJ2-6; CDR3 protein: CAGSYVAGGTGANVLTF; CDR3 DNA: TGTGCCGGTAGTTATGTGGCAGGGGGGACTGGGGCCAACGTCCTGACTTTC
V gene: TRBV20-1; D gene: NA; clone size: many; CDR3 length: 15; J gene: TRBJ2-7; CDR3 protein: CSALGILATPYEQYF; CDR3 DNA: TGCAGTGCCCTGGGGATTCTAGCGACCCCCTACGAGCAGTACTTC
V gene: TRBV7-2; D gene: TRBD2; clone size: NA; CDR3 length: 14; J gene: TRBJ2-7; CDR3 protein: CASSFAVSGGEQYF; CDR3 DNA: TGTGCCAGCAGCTTTGCGGTTTCGGGGGGCGAGCAGTACTTC
V gene: TRBV13; D gene: NA; clone size: NA; CDR3 length: 13; J gene: TRBJ2-6; CDR3 protein: CASNFRDDNVLTF; CDR3 DNA: TGTGCCAGCAACTTCCGGGACGACAATGTCCTGACTTTC
V gene: TRBV27; D gene: NA; clone size: many; CDR3 length: 16; J gene: TRBJ2-1; CDR3 protein: CASSLGRREKYNEQFF; CDR3 DNA: TGTGCCAGCAGTTTAGGTCGCAGGGAAAAGTACAATGAGCAGTTCTTC
V gene: TRBV20-1; D gene: TRBD2; clone size: few; CDR3 length: 16; J gene: TRBJ2-1; CDR3 protein: CSASRAGPAGMNEQFF; CDR3 DNA: TGCAGTGCTAGTCGAGCGGGACCAGCTGGAATGAATGAGCAGTTCTTC